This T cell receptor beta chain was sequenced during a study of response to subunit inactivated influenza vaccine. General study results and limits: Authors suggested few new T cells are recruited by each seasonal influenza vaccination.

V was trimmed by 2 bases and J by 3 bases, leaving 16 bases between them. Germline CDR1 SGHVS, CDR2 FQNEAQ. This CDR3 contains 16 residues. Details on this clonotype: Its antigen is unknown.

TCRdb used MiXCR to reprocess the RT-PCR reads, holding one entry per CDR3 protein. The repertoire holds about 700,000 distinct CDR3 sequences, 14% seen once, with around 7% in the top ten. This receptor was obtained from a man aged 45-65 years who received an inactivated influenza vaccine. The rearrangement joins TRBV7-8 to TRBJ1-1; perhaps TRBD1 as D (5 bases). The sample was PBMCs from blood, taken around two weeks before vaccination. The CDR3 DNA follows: TGTGCCAGCAGCTTACCAGGGAGAGGGATCGACACTGAAGCTTTCTTT. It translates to CASSLPGRGIDTEAFF. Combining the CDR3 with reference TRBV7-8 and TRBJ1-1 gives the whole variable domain GAGVSQSPRYKVAKRGQDVALRCDPISGHVSLFWYQQALGQGPEFLTYFQNEAQLDKSGLPSDRFFAERPEGSVSTLKIQRTQQEDSAVYLCASSLPGRGIDTEAFFGQGTRLTVV.